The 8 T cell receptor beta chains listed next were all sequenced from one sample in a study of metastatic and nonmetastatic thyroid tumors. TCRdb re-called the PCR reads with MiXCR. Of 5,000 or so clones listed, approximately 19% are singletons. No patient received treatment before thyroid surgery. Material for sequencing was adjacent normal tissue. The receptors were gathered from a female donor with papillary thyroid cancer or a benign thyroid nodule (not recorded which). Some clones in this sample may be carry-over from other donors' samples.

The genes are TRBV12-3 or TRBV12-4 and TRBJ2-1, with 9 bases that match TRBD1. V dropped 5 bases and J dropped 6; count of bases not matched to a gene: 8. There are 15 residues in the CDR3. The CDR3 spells CASSRTGELSNEQFF. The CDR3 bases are TGTGCCAGCAGTCGGACAGGGGAATTGTCCAATGAGCAGTTCTTC.

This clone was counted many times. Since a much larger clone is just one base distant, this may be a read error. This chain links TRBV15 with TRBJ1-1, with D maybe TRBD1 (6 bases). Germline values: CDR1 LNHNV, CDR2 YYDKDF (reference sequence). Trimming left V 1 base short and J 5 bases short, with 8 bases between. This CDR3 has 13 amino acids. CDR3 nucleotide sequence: TGTGCCACCAGCAGAGGGGGGCCGACTGAAGCTTTCTTT. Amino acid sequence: CATSRGGPTEAFF.

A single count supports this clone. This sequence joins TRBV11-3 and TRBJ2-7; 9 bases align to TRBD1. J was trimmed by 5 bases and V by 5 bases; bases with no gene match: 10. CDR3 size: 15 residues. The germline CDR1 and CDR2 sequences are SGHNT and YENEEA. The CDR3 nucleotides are TGTGCCAGCAGCGTCAACCGGGACAGGGACCACGAGCAGTACTTC. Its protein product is CASSVNRDRDHEQYF.

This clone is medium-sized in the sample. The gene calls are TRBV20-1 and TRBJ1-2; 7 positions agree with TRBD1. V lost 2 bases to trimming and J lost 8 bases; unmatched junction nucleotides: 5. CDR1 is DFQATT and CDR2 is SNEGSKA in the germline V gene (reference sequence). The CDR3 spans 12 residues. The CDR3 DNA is TGCAGTGCTAGAAAGGGACAGAAGGGCTACACCTTC. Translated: CSARKGQKGYTF.

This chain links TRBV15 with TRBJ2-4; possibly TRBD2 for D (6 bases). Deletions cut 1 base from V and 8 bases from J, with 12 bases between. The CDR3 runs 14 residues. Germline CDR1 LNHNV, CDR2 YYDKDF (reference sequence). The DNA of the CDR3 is TGTGCCACCAGCAGAGTTGCGGGGTTAGACATTCAGTACTTC. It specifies CATSRVAGLDIQYF. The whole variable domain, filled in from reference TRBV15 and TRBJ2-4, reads DAMVIQNPRYQVTQFGKPVTLSCSQTLNHNVMYWYQQKSSQAPKLLFHYYDKDFNNEADTPDNFQSRRPNTSFCFLDIRSPGLGDTAMYLCATSRVAGLDIQYFGAGTRLSVL.

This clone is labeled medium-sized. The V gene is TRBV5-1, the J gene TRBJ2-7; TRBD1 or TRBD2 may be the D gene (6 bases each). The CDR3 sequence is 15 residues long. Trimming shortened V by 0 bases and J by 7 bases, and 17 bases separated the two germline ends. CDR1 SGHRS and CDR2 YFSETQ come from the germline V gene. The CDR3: CASSLAPGAVGEQYF. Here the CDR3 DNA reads TGCGCCAGCAGCTTGGCCCCGGGGGCCGTGGGGGAGCAGTACTTC.

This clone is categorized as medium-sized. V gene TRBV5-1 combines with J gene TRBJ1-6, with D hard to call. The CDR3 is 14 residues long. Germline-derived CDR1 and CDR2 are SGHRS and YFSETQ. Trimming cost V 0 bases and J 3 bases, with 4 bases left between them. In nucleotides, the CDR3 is TGCGCCAGCAGCTTGGGACACTATAATTCACCCCTCCACTTT. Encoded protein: CASSLGHYNSPLHF.

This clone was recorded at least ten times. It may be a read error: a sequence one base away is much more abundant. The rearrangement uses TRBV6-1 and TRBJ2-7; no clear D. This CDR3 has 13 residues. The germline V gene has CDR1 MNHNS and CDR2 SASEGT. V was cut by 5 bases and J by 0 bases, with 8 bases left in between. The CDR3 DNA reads TGTGCCAGCAGTAGGCCCTCCTCCTACGAGCAGTACTTC. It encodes CASSRPSSYEQYF.